The 20 T cell receptor beta chains given below trace back to one sample, sequenced in a study of blood T cells in healthy people across ages. Combining a sample-barcoded 5' primer with a J-beta primer mix, a second PCR ran for roughly 6 to 11 cycles. One entry per CDR3 protein results from TCRdb running MiXCR on the 5' RACE reads. The data show approximately 850,000 distinct CDR3 sequences, about 42% seen once. Sequencing input: blood. The receptor set was obtained from a man between 60 and 70 years old in good health.

The rearrangement joins TRBV7-6 to TRBJ1-1; D uncertain. The germline V and J ends were trimmed by 5 bases and 1 base, with 8 bases remaining between them. This CDR3 comprises 13 residues. Germline values: CDR1 SGHVS, CDR2 FNYEAQ. The CDR3 is CASSARGNTEAFF. The DNA of the CDR3 is TGTGCCAGCAGCGCCCGGGGGAACACTGAAGCTTTCTTT. Complete variable domain (other parts from reference TRBV7-6 and TRBJ1-1): GAGVSQSPRYKVTKRGQDVALRCDPISGHVSLYWYRQALGQGPEFLTYFNYEAQQDKSGLPNDRFSAERPEGSISTLTIQRTEQRDSAMYRCASSARGNTEAFFGQGTRLTVV.

The V and J genes are TRBV7-2 and TRBJ1-2; the D is unclear. Trimming took 5 bases from V and 8 from J, leaving 18 bases between them. CDR1 and CDR2 from the germline V gene are SGHTA and FQGNSA. This CDR3 has 14 amino acids. The CDR3 nucleotides are TGTGCCAGCAGCCGACACCAAACCGGGAAGGGCTACACCTTC. Residues: CASSRHQTGKGYTF. Complete variable domain (other parts from reference TRBV7-2 and TRBJ1-2): GAGVSQSPSNKVTEKGKDVELRCDPISGHTALYWYRQSLGQGLEFLIYFQGNSAPDKSGLPSDRFSAERTGGSVSTLTIQRTQQEDSAVYLCASSRHQTGKGYTFGSGTRLTVV.

Many counts were recorded for this clonotype. The J gene is TRBJ2-5, the V gene TRBV7-2; D is perhaps TRBD2 (6 bases). V lost 5 bases to trimming and J lost 1 base, with 14 bases between them. Germline loops: CDR1 SGHTA, CDR2 FQGNSA. The CDR3 runs to 15 residues. As DNA, the CDR3 is TGTGCCAGCAGCCTGAGTAGCGGCACCCAAGAGACCCAGTACTTC. It encodes CASSLSSGTQETQYF.

This clonotype was detected only a few times. This chain uses TRBV7-2 with TRBJ2-7; 7 bases are a match to TRBD2. V lost 4 bases to trimming and J lost 2 bases; unmatched junction nucleotides: 5. In germline, CDR1 is SGHTA, CDR2 FQGNSA. This CDR3 is built from 14 residues. The CDR3 bases are TGTGCCAGCAGCTCCACTGGACTAGCCTACGAGCAGTACTTC. Translated: CASSSTGLAYEQYF.

This rearrangement joins TRBV7-2 to TRBJ1-6; D unclear. The CDR3 length is 12 residues. V dropped 3 bases and J dropped 6 bases, with 3 bases sitting between them. Germline V CDR1 and CDR2: SGHTA, FQGNSA. CDR3: CASSFINSPLHF. CDR3 coding DNA: TGTGCCAGCAGCTTCATTAATTCACCCCTCCACTTT. The entire variable domain, with the rest obtained from reference TRBV7-2 and TRBJ1-6, is as follows: GAGVSQSPSNKVTEKGKDVELRCDPISGHTALYWYRQSLGQGLEFLIYFQGNSAPDKSGLPSDRFSAERTGGSVSTLTIQRTQQEDSAVYLCASSFINSPLHFGNGTRLTVT.

The chain uses TRBV10-3 and TRBJ2-5; D possibly matches TRBD1 or TRBD2 (5 bases each). In germline, CDR1 is ENHRY, CDR2 SYGVKD. The CDR3 consists of 17 residues. The germline V and J ends were trimmed by 0 bases and 2 bases, with 16 bases remaining between them. CDR3 coding DNA: TGTGCCATCAGTGAGTCGATGGTAGTGAGGGGACAAGAGACCCAGTACTTC. Its protein product is CAISESMVVRGQETQYF.

The sample holds a few counts of this clonotype. The V call is TRBV5-1, the J call TRBJ2-3, with TRBD2 as a possible D gene (6 bases). The CDR3 is 16 amino acids. V was clipped by 2 bases and J by 1 base, with 14 bases between them. Looked up from germline, CDR1 is SGHRS and CDR2 is YFSETQ. The chain's CDR3 is CASSFPAAGGTDTQYF. The CDR3 DNA reads as TGCGCCAGCAGCTTCCCCGCAGCGGGCGGCACAGATACGCAGTATTTT.

The chain employs TRBV7-9 and TRBJ1-4; D might be TRBD1 (5 bases). The V gene lost 3 bases and the J gene lost 5 bases, with 10 bases spanning the gap. CDR3 length equals 14 residues. Germline CDR1 reads SEHNR; CDR2 reads FQNEAQ (reference sequence). CDR3 sequence: CASSLQGTNEKLFF. In nucleotides, the CDR3 is TGTGCCAGCAGCTTGCAGGGCACCAATGAAAAACTGTTTTTT. Variable domain in full (rest from reference TRBV7-9 and TRBJ1-4): DTGVSQNPRHKITKRGQNVTFRCDPISEHNRLYWYRQTLGQGPEFLTYFQNEAQLEKSRLLSDRFSAERPKGSFSTLEIQRTEQGDSAMYLCASSLQGTNEKLFFGSGTQLSVL.

The gene calls are TRBV7-2 and TRBJ1-1; D unresolved. CDR3 length: 15 amino acids. Germline values: CDR1 SGHTA, CDR2 FQGNSA. Trimming stripped 1 base from V and 1 base from J, with 10 bases between. Here the CDR3 reads CASSLGDWRNTEAFF. In nucleotides, the CDR3 is TGTGCCAGCAGCTTAGGAGACTGGAGGAACACTGAAGCTTTCTTT.

About this clonotype: One end of the junction does not line up with germline, which may come from a read error. This chain connects TRBV6-2 or TRBV6-3 to TRBJ2-1; D might be TRBD1 (5 bases). Germline loops: CDR1 MNHEY, CDR2 SVGEGT. This CDR3 contains 16 residues. CDR3 nucleotide sequence: TGTGCCAGCAGTTACCGGCGGCAGGGTCCCTACAATGAGCAGATCTTC. It codes for CASSYRRQGPYNEQIF.

This sequence joins TRBV5-6 and TRBJ1-5; D may be TRBD1 (6 bases). Germline-derived CDR1 and CDR2 are SGHDT and YYEEEE. The length of the CDR3 is 16 residues. Trimming removed 2 bases from V and 7 bases from J, with 19 bases in between. The CDR3 sequence is CASSFSVGGGVQPQHF. The CDR3 DNA follows: TGTGCCAGCAGCTTCTCGGTGGGTGGGGGCGTGCAGCCCCAGCATTTT.

This chain uses TRBV2 with TRBJ1-4; D remains ambiguous. Germline lookup yields CDR1 SNHLY and CDR2 FYNNEI. The V gene lost 7 bases and the J gene lost 5 bases, with 8 bases spanning the gap. The CDR3 extends over 12 amino acids. In DNA form, the CDR3 reads TGTGCCAGCACCCTCGCCAATGAAAAACTGTTTTTT. Protein: CASTLANEKLFF.

The CDR3 sequence: CASSQGQGDYNEQFF. The CDR3 coding sequence is TGTGCCAGCAGCCAGGGACAGGGTGACTACAATGAGCAGTTCTTC. This chain uses TRBV12-3 or TRBV12-4 with TRBJ2-1, with 9 bases that match TRBD1. The trim removed 6 bases at V and 3 bases at J, leaving 6 bases unmatched. This CDR3 is built from 15 residues.

The rearrangement joins TRBV9 to TRBJ1-2; 8 bases map to TRBD1. Germline CDR1 is SGDLS and CDR2 is YYNGEE. CDR3 length equals 13 residues. After removal of 4 bases from V and 7 bases from J, the junction contained 6 bases not matched to a gene. The CDR3 protein is CASSSGGVSGYTF. The CDR3 nucleotides read TGTGCCAGCAGCTCAGGGGGCGTAAGTGGCTACACCTTC.

Points on this clonotype: Since a much larger clone is just one base distant, this may be a read error. The chain is built from TRBV6-6 and TRBJ2-5; maybe TRBD2 (7 bases). Trimming took 0 bases from V and 11 from J, leaving 19 bases between them. From germline, CDR1 is MNHNY and CDR2 SVGAGI (reference sequence). The length of the CDR3 is 15 residues. The CDR3 loop reads CASSYSRGRGGEQYF. CDR3 DNA sequence: TGTGCCAGCAGTTACTCGCGGGGCAGGGGAGGGGAGCAGTACTTC.

V usage is TRBV4-1 and J usage is TRBJ2-3; 16 bases map to TRBD2. The CDR3 has 17 residues. Germline CDR1 and CDR2: MGHRA and YSYEKL. The V segment lost 4 bases and the J segment 4 bases; nucleotides outside the gene matches: 5. The DNA of the CDR3 is TGCGCCAGCAGCCCCGGGACTAGCGGGGGGGCTGCAGATACGCAGTATTTT. Its protein is CASSPGTSGGAADTQYF.

The rearrangement uses TRBV7-2 and TRBJ1-2; maybe TRBD1 (5 bases). The CDR3 spans 12 residues. Germline loops: CDR1 SGHTA, CDR2 FQGNSA. V dropped 1 base and J dropped 6 bases, with 6 bases sitting between them. CDR3 in DNA: TGTGCCAGCAGCTTAGACAGGAATGGCTACACCTTC. Translating gives CASSLDRNGYTF.

This clonotype showed up just a few times. This chain connects TRBV20-1 to TRBJ2-5, with TRBD2 matching over 7 bases. The CDR3 is 14 amino acids. The germline V gene encodes CDR1 DFQATT and CDR2 SNEGSKA (reference sequence). The V gene end was trimmed by 5 bases and the J gene end by 11 bases; junction bases not matched to a gene: 17. This CDR3 reads CSASRLAEYNEQYF. The CDR3 nucleotides read TGCAGTGCTTCCCGACTAGCAGAGTACAATGAGCAGTACTTC.

This chain connects TRBV7-8 to TRBJ1-5, with a possible D match to TRBD1 (5 bases). Germline V gene lookup returns CDR1 SGHVS and CDR2 FQNEAQ. V lost 8 bases and J 3 bases, leaving 11 bases between the germline ends. The CDR3 is 13 residues long. The DNA of the CDR3 is TGTGCCAGCCCGCGGGGGAACAATCAGCCCCAGCATTTT. Residues: CASPRGNNQPQHF.

This clonotype has only a few counts. The V call is TRBV5-1, the J call TRBJ2-5; 8 nucleotides agree with TRBD1. The CDR3 covers 16 residues. The V segment lost 0 bases and the J segment 5 bases; nucleotides outside the gene matches: 9. Germline lookup yields CDR1 SGHRS and CDR2 YFSETQ. CDR3 residues: CASSLGLAGGIETQYF. The CDR3 region has the DNA TGCGCCAGCAGCTTGGGTTTGGCAGGGGGCATCGAGACCCAGTACTTC. The complete variable domain, with remaining parts taken from reference TRBV5-1 and TRBJ2-5, reads KAGVTQTPRYLIKTRGQQVTLSCSPISGHRSVSWYQQTPGQGLQFLFEYFSETQRNKGNFPGRFSGRQFSNSRSEMNVSTLELGDSALYLCASSLGLAGGIETQYFGPGTRLLVL.